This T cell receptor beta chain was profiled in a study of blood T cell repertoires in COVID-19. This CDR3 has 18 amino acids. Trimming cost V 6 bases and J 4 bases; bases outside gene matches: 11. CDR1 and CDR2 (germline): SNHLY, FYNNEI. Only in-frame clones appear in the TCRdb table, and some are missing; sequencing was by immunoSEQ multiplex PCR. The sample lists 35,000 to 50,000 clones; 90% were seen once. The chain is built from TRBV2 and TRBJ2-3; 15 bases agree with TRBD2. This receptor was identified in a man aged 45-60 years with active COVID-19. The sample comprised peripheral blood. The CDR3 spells CASRAKRTSGGAADTQYF. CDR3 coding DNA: TGTGCCAGCAGGGCAAAGCGGACTAGCGGGGGGGCCGCAGATACGCAGTATTTT.